The clone carrying this T cell receptor beta chain was counted at least ten times. Antigen: not known. These data are taken from a study of T cells in Graves' hyperthyroidism and ophthalmopathy. The junction had 12 bases not matched to a gene; V was cut back by 1 base and J by 0 bases. Germline values: CDR1 KGHDR, CDR2 SFDVKD. The CDR3 runs to 20 residues. TCR beta CDR3 regions were amplified from RNA transcripts. HTBI primers were employed in a first-round RT-PCR of the TCR CDR3. TCRdb re-derived calls from the multiplex PCR reads in MiXCR, one entry per CDR3 protein. The table has approximately 530,000 distinct CDR3 sequences, roughly 17% seen once; the top ten hold roughly 18%. Study results and limitations: Stable hyperthyroidism was told apart from ophthalmopathy by a model built on 13 V-J features. Blood also held most thyroid clonotypes expanded beyond 0.001.

Those patients with uncontrolled infection, other autoimmune disease, pregnancy or lactation were excluded. This sequence was found in a woman between 18 and 29 years old with Graves' hyperthyroidism. Sequencing was performed on blood. The rearrangement uses TRBV24-1 and TRBJ2-1; 9 bases align to TRBD2. In nucleotides, the CDR3 is TGTGCCACCAGTGATTTCCGCGGGCTAGCGGGACAAAGCTCCTACAATGAGCAGTTCTTC. This gives the protein CATSDFRGLAGQSSYNEQFF.